This entry describes one T cell receptor beta chain. This clonotype has more than one count but fewer than ten. Its antigen remains unidentified. No base qualities exist here, and no much larger clone lies one base off it. Ficoll-Paque density gradient centrifugation was used to isolate PBMCs. The CDR3 holds 14 amino acids from the cysteine to the phenylalanine. The DNA shown is the 42-base CDR3, in frame from base 1. The germline V gene encodes CDR1 SGHRS and CDR2 YFSETQ. V is pared back by 4 bases and J by 4 bases, with 13 bases lying between the germline termini. These data belong to a study of T-cell memory formation after mild COVID-19 (dated by TCRdb to the early 2020s). With respect to the entire study: TCR sequence clusters from the two donors were found to be largely donor specific. In a couple of donors, T-cell clones that expanded and contracted after mild COVID-19 were tracked by sequencing TCRalpha and TCRbeta repertoires over time. The cohort comprised two young, previously healthy adult volunteers, one female and one male. Overall study results and their limits: Only a couple of mild cases were covered in the study, and larger cohorts including severe cases with pre-infection samples were considered necessary. Whether the second-wave clones peaking on day 37 were SARS-CoV-2 specific was not confirmed. Clones contracting from day 15 to 85 had balanced CD4/CD8 phenotypes, while a second wave expanding from day 15 to 37 was biased towards CD4+. The detection of some responding clones in pre-infection memory suggests that pre-existing cross-reactive memory T cells joined the SARS-CoV-2 response. Contracting CD4+ clones appeared mostly in the CM and EM memory subsets, whereas CD8+ clones were enriched in EMRA.

TCRdb shows the sequencer as Illumina NovaSeq 6000. TCRalpha and TCRbeta cDNA libraries were built by 5'RACE with constant-segment primers, adding sample barcodes and unique molecular identifiers. RNA was extracted from every sample with Trizol reagent. The libraries were amplified in two PCR steps, and the second step added a second sample barcode and Illumina TruSeq adapters. The libraries were sequenced on an Illumina NovaSeq using 2 x 150 bp paired-end reads. Per the original workflow: Reads were demultiplexed and collapsed into UMI-guided consensus sequences with migec v1.2.7. Using mixcr v2.1.11, the UMI consensuses were aligned to TRA and TRB V and J templates and assembled into clonotypes. Expanded or contracted clonotypes were those called significant by both edgeR and NoisET, with noise models trained on biological replicates. For edgeR calls, a false discovery rate-adjusted p below 0.01 and a log2 fold-change threshold of 1 were applied. As an exploratory analysis of dynamics, max-normalized trajectories of the 1000 most abundant clonotypes were examined with PCA combined with hierarchical clustering. The CD4 or CD8 phenotype of responding clones was assigned using the separately sequenced CD4+ and CD8+ repertoires. TCRdb reran the public reads through fastp at Q25 and MiXCR, keeping productive beta chains. Entries are consolidated by CDR3 protein sequence, retaining the most common genes and DNA. TCRdb's processing, not the authors' own work, is the source of the V and J calls. The sample contains about 390,000 distinct CDR3 sequences, 16% of them found a single time. Of the sample, roughly a fifth falls within the top ten clones.

This receptor chain uses TRBV5-1 and TRBJ2-3; a weak D assignment points to TRBD1 (6 bases agree). This receptor was obtained from a man between 18 and 29 years old who had mild COVID-19 (a few samples of this study predate the infection). The sample titles of this study are shuffled in the database, so cell type and time point are left out; the donor was told from shared clones. Material: PBMCs or a T cell subset sorted from them (not recorded which). In nucleotides, the sequence is TGCGCCAGCAGCCCCGGACAGCTGCCAGATACGCAGTATTTT. This is translated as CASSPGQLPDTQYF.